This TCR beta chain was observed in a study of T-cell memory formation after mild COVID-19. V lost 2 bases to trimming and J lost 12 bases, with 17 bases between them. Looked up from germline, CDR1 is SGHTA and CDR2 is FQGTGA. The CDR3 totals 14 residues. Amplification by 5'RACE using constant-segment primers produced TCR alpha and TCR beta cDNA libraries that carried sample barcodes and UMIs. TCRdb used MiXCR to reprocess the 5' RACE reads, holding one entry per CDR3 protein. The table lists about 560,000 distinct CDR3 sequences, 15% to 20% of them singletons. This clonotype showed up just a few times.

This sequence originates from an adult woman who had mild COVID-19 (a few samples of this study predate the infection). Cell type and time point are not known. The rearrangement links TRBV7-3 to TRBJ2-1; the D gene is possibly TRBD2 (6 bases). The material sequenced was PBMCs or a T cell subset sorted from them (not recorded which). The CDR3 DNA follows: TGTGCCAGCAGCTTAGCCCTGACTAGTTCATTGCAGTTCTTC. Residues: CASSLALTSSLQFF.